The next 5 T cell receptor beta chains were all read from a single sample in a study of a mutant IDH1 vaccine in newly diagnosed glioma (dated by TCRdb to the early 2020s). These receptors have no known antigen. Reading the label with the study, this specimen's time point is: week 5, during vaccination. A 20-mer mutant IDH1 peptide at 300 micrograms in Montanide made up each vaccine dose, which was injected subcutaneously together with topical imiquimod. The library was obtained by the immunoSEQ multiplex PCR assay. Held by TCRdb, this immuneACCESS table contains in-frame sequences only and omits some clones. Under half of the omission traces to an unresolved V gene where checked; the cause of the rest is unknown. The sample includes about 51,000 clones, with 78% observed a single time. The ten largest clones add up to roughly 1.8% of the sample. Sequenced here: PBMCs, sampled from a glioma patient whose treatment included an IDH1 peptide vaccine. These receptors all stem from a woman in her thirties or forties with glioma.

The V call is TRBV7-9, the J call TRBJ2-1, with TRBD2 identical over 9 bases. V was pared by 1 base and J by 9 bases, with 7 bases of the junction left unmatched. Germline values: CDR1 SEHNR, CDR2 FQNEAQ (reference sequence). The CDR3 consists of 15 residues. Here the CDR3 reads CASSLEGLAAGEQFF. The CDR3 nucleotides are TGTGCCAGCAGCTTAGAGGGACTAGCAGCGGGTGAGCAGTTCTTC.

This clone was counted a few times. The chain's CDR3 is CASSLERNTEAFF. CDR3 DNA sequence: TGTGCCAGCAGCTTAGAACGGAACACTGAAGCTTTCTTT. The chain employs TRBV7-6 and TRBJ1-1, with D unresolved. Germline V CDR1 and CDR2: SGHVS, FNYEAQ. Trimming left V 1 base short and J 1 base short, with 4 bases between. The CDR3 runs 13 residues.

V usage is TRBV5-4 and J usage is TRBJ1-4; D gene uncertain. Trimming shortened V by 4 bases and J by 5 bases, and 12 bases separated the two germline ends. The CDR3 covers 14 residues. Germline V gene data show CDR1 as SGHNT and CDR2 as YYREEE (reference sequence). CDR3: CASSNLDGNEKLFF. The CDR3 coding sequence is TGTGCCAGCAGCAACCTGGACGGCAATGAAAAACTGTTTTTT. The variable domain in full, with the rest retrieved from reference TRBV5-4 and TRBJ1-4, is ETGVTQSPTHLIKTRGQQVTLRCSSQSGHNTVSWYQQALGQGPQFIFQYYREEENGRGNFPPRFSGLQFPNYSSELNVNALELDDSALYLCASSNLDGNEKLFFGSGTQLSVL.

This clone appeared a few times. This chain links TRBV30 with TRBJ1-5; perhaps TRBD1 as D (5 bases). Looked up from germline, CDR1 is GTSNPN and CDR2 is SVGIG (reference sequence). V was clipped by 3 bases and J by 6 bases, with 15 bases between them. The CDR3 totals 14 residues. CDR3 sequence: CAWSEGQTTQPQHF. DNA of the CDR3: TGTGCCTGGAGCGAGGGGCAGACTACTCAGCCCCAGCATTTT.

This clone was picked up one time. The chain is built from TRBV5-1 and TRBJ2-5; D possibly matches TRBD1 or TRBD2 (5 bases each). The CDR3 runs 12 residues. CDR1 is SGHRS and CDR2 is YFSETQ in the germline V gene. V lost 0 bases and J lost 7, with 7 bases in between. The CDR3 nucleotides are TGCGCCAGCAGCTTGGGAGGGGTGACCCAGTACTTC. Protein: CASSLGGVTQYF.